Listed below are T cell receptor beta chains from one sample, sequenced in a study of T-cell memory formation after mild COVID-19. Each CDR3 protein is one row after TCRdb ran MiXCR on the 5' RACE reads. Of around 420,000 distinct CDR3 sequences in the sample, approximately 24% were seen once. The sample comprised PBMCs or a T cell subset sorted from them (not recorded which). The receptors were gathered from an adult woman who had mild COVID-19 (a few samples of this study predate the infection). Cell type and time point are not known. The conserved cysteine and the conserved F or W are not part of the CDR3 here. Each record gives: V gene, D gene, CDR3 protein. D genes are given only for firm matches.

TRBV11-2 - ASRRNNEQF
TRBV4-2 - ASSQADQGNNEKLF
TRBV21-1 - ASSKLGRPRLGGYT
TRBV11-2 TRBD2 ASSSLAGGTEQY
TRBV7-6 - ASSHDLNTEAF
TRBV6-5 - ASSYTRNGRSY
TRBV20-1 TRBD1 SAPGGTGHYNEQF
TRBV7-9 TRBD2 ASSFLAGGRTDTQY
TRBV4-1 - ASSQDWGLPPSTDTQY
TRBV4-1 - ASSQDGATDTQY
TRBV7-9 TRBD1 ASSLATGFAYEQY
TRBV30 - AWSGRTGSYEQY
TRBV30 TRBD1 ALGDRVNTGELF
TRBV18 - ASSPQEGSGETQY
TRBV12-3/TRBV12-4 - ASSFYREDNEQF
TRBV24-1 - ATSDGAYLGELF
TRBV5-1 TRBD1 ASSLGQGNTDTQY
TRBV7-2 - ASSPRHGDEQY